These 2 T cell receptor beta chains came from one sample sequenced in a study of blood T cell repertoires in COVID-19. Using immunoSEQ multiplex PCR, the repertoire was profiled, and TCRdb retains in-frame clones only, with some absent. Of about 130,000 clones in the sample, roughly 87% were seen once. Sequenced material: PBMCs or T cells enriched from blood (not recorded which). Receptors were obtained from a man in his thirties or forties who had recovered from COVID-19.

The chain recombines TRBV4-2 with TRBJ1-5; 9 positions match TRBD1. The CDR3 has 16 amino acids. J lost 5 bases, V lost 1 base, and 6 bases had no gene match. Germline V lookup: CDR1 LGHNA, CDR2 YNFKEQ. DNA of the CDR3: TGTGCCAGCAGCCAAGTCGGCGGGACAGGGTATCAGCCCCAGCATTTT. Its protein is CASSQVGGTGYQPQHF.

The chain uses TRBV6-6 and TRBJ2-1; D is uncertain. The germline V gene has CDR1 MNHNY and CDR2 SVGAGI (reference sequence). Trimming shortened V by 5 bases and J by 5 bases, and 7 bases separated the two germline ends. This CDR3 is built from 12 residues. The CDR3: CASSGQNNEQFF. CDR3 DNA: TGTGCCAGCAGTGGGCAGAACAATGAGCAGTTCTTC.